The clone carrying this T cell receptor beta chain was counted once. Its antigen remains unknown. Using its own MiXCR run on the reads, TCRdb lists one record per CDR3 protein. The sample consists of hundreds of thousands of distinct CDR3 sequences, about 33% of them appearing once. The CDR3 spans 16 residues. V gave up 0 bases and J gave up 3 bases; unmatched junction bases: 6. Germline CDR1 MNHEY, CDR2 SVGAGI. These data are taken from a study of T cell repertoires in cytomegalovirus infection. Overall study: Epitope selection comprised recently identified HLA-C-restricted CMV epitopes and well-studied HLA-B-restricted CMV epitopes. TCR beta signatures that were public indicated CMV infection and matching HLA type.

Study results and caveats: Dominant in the ex vivo response were TCR beta clonotypes restricted by HLA-C and specific for CMV.

V is TRBV6-5 and J is TRBJ2-3; 7 bases fit TRBD1. The source was cultured CD8+ T cells from PBMCs, collected from culture after CMV antigen stimulation. The TCR was taken from a human donor in good health (CMV status not recorded). Some clones in this sample may be carry-over from other donors' samples. CDR3 DNA: TGTGCCAGCAGTTACTCAAGGGGGCAAGTGACAGATACGCAGTATTTT. Encoded protein: CASSYSRGQVTDTQYF.